The present TCR beta chain was sequenced within a study of blood T cells in healthy people across ages. The study, taken as a whole, reports: Long-lived donors carried more naive CD4+ cells and greater diversity than aged donors.

A second 7 to 11 cycle PCR used barcoded and J-beta primers. TCRdb re-called the 5' RACE reads through MiXCR, storing one row per CDR3 protein. This sample has 650,000 to 1,000,000 distinct CDR3 sequences, with around 36% found just once. As for this clonotype: Its antigen is not identified.

The sequencing sample was made of blood. The origin of this receptor is a man between 18 and 35 years old in good health.

The CDR3 nucleotides are TGTGCCAGCAGTTCCCTTGGAGGGACTGAGCAAGAGACCCAGTACTTC. Encoded protein: CASSSLGGTEQETQYF. The chain links TRBV12-3 or TRBV12-4 to TRBJ2-5; D possibly corresponds to TRBD2 (6 bases). The length of the CDR3 is 16 residues. Deletions cut 4 bases from V and 2 bases from J, with 17 bases between.